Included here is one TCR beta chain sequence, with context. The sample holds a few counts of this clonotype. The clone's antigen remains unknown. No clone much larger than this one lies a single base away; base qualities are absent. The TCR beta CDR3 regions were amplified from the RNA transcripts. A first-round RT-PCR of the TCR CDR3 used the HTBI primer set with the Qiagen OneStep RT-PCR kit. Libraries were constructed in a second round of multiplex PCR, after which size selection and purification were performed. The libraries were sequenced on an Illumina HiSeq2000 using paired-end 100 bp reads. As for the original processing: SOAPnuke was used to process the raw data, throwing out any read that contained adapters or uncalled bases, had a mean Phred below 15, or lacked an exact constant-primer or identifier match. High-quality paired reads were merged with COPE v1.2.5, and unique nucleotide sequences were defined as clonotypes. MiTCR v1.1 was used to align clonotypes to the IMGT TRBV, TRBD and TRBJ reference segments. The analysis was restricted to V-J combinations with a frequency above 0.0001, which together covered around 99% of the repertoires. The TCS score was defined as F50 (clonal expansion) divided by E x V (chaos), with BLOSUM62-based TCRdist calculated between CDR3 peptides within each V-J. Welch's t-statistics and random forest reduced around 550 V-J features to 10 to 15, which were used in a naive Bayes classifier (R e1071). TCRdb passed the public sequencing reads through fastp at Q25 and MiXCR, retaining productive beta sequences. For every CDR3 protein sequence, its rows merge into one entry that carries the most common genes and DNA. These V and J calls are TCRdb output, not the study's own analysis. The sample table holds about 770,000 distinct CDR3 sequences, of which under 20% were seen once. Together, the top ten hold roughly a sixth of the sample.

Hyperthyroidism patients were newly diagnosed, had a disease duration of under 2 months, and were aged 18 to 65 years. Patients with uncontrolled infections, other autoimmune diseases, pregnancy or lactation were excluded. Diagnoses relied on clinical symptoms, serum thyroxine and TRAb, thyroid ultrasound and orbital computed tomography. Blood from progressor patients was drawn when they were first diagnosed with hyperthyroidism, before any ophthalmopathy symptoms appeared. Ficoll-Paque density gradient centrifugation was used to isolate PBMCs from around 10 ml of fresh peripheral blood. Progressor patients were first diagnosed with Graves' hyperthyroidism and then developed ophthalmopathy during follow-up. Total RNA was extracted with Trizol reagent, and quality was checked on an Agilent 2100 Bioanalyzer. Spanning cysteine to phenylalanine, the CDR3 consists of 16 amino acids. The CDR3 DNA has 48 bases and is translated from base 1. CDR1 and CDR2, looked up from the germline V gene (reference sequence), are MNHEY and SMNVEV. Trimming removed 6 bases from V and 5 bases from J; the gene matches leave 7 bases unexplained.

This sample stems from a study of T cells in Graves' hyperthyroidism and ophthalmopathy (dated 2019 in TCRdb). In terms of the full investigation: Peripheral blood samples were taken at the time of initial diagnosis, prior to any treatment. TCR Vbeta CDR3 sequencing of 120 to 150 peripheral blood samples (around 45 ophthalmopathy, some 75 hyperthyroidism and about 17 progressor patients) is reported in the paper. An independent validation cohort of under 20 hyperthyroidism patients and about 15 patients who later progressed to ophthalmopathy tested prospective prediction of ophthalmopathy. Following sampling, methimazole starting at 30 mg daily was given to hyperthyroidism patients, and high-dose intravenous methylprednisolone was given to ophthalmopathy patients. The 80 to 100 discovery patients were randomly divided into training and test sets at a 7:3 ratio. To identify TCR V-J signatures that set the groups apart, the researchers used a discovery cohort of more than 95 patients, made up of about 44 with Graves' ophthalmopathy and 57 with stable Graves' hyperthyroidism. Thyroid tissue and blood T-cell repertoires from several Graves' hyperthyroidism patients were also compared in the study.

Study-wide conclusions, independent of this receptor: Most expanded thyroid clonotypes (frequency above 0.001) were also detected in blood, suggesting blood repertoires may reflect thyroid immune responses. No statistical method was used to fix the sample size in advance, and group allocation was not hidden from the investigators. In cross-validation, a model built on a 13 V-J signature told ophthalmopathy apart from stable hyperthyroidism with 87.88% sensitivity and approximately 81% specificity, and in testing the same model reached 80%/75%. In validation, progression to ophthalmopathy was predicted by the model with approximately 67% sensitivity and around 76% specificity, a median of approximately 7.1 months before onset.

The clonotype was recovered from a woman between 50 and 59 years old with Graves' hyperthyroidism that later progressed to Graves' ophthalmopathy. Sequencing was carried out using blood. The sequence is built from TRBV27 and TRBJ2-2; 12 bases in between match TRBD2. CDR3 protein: CASRGLAGGETGELFF. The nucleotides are TGTGCCAGCAGAGGGCTAGCGGGGGGGGAGACCGGGGAGCTGTTTTTT.